This TCR beta chain comes out of a study of shared clonotypes between healthy human individuals. Study donors comprised healthy, HIV-negative adults devoid of recent acute infection or vaccination. Several immunoSEQ plates held equal portions of the genomic DNA taken from each subset. Some clones are missing from TCRdb's copy, which holds only in-frame ones; the method was immunoSEQ multiplex PCR. The table has over a million clones, roughly 96% seen once; the top ten hold about 1.2%. This CDR3 has 15 residues. Germline loops: CDR1 MDHEN, CDR2 SYDVKM. Trimming pared 4 bases from V and 5 bases from J, leaving 14 bases between.

The sample taken for sequencing was naive CD4+ T cells sorted from blood. Subset in this sample: CD45RA+ positively selected. This chain connects TRBV28 to TRBJ2-2; perhaps D is TRBD1 or TRBD2 (5 bases each). This receptor was obtained from a man aged 25-45 years in good health. The CDR3: CASSSFGGVTGELFF. Written as DNA, the CDR3 is TGTGCCAGCAGTTCCTTTGGGGGAGTGACCGGGGAGCTGTTTTTT.